The 26 T cell receptor beta chains presented below share a single source sample, sequenced in a study of blood T cells in healthy people across ages. Combining a sample-barcoded 5' primer with a J-beta primer mix, a second PCR ran for about 6 to 12 cycles. Using its own MiXCR run on the 5' RACE reads, TCRdb lists one record per CDR3 protein. The sample lists fewer than 900,000 distinct CDR3 sequences, under 40% occurring once. Material: blood. These receptors all come from a man younger than 35 in good health.

The V and J genes are TRBV30 and TRBJ2-6; 7 positions match TRBD1. This CDR3 comprises 18 residues. Germline values: CDR1 GTSNPN, CDR2 SVGIG (reference sequence). V lost 2 bases, J lost 2 bases, and 12 bases stayed unmatched. CDR3 amino acids: CAWSIRTGSAPGANVLTF. In nucleotides, the CDR3 is TGTGCCTGGAGTATCCGGACAGGATCGGCCCCTGGGGCCAACGTCCTGACTTTC.

The chain links TRBV5-4 to TRBJ2-7, with D unresolved. The ends were cut back, 0 bases at V and 1 base at J, with 5 bases in the middle. The CDR3 loop spans 13 amino acids. CDR1 and CDR2 from the germline V gene are SGHNT and YYREEE (reference sequence). The CDR3 region is CASSLGESYEQYF. The DNA for the CDR3 is TGTGCCAGCAGCTTGGGGGAATCCTACGAGCAGTACTTC.

The V gene is TRBV29-1, the J gene TRBJ2-7; 7 bases are shared with TRBD1. Germline CDR1 is SQVTM and CDR2 is ANQGSEA. With 4 bases clipped from V and 2 bases from J, the junction kept 11 bases outside the gene matches. The CDR3 runs 15 residues. The CDR3 sequence: CSVAGGSSTPYEQYF. DNA for the CDR3: TGCAGCGTTGCAGGGGGTTCGTCCACGCCCTACGAGCAGTACTTC.

Note on this clonotype: A much larger clone is a single base away; this may be a read error. V and J are TRBV7-9 and TRBJ2-7; weak D call: TRBD2 (6 bases). Germline CDR1 reads SEHNR; CDR2 reads FQNEAQ (reference sequence). The CDR3 runs to 16 residues. The CDR3 DNA reads as TGTGCCGGCAGCTTAGGGACCAGCGGGCGTCCCTACGAGCAGTACTTC. It yields the protein CAGSLGTSGRPYEQYF. Drawing the rest from reference TRBV7-9 and TRBJ2-7, the complete variable domain is DTGVSQNPRHKITKRGQNVTFRCDPISEHNRLYWYRQTLGQGPEFLTYFQNEAQLEKSRLLSDRFSAERPKGSFSTLEIQRTEQGDSAMYLCAGSLGTSGRPYEQYFGPGTRLTVT.

This clonotype occurred many times. The rearrangement links TRBV29-1 to TRBJ1-2, with a possible D match to TRBD1 (5 bases). Germline V gene lookup returns CDR1 SQVTM and CDR2 ANQGSEA. V was clipped by 5 bases and J by 2 bases, with 12 bases between them. The CDR3 runs 13 residues. The CDR3 reads CSVSGRYNYGYTF. Written as DNA, the CDR3 is TGCAGCGTTTCGGGACGCTACAACTATGGCTACACCTTC.

V gene TRBV5-5 combines with J gene TRBJ2-6; D is ambiguous. The CDR3 sequence is 11 residues long. V lost 4 bases to trimming and J lost 17 bases, with 13 bases between them. Per germline, CDR1 SGHKS and CDR2 YYEKEE (reference sequence). The DNA of the CDR3 is TGTGCCAGCAGCGAAACAAGCTACATGACTTTC. Translation: CASSETSYMTF.

The genes are TRBV15 and TRBJ2-4, with D perhaps matching TRBD2 (6 bases). The CDR3 sequence is 15 residues long. Trimming pared 5 bases from V and 1 base from J, leaving 12 bases between. In germline, CDR1 is LNHNV, CDR2 YYDKDF (reference sequence). The CDR3: CATSQTSLAKNIQYF. The CDR3 DNA is TGTGCCACCAGCCAGACTAGTCTTGCCAAAAACATTCAGTACTTC.

The chain is built from TRBV20-1 and TRBJ2-7; 9 positions match TRBD2. CDR1 is DFQATT and CDR2 is SNEGSKA in the germline V gene (reference sequence). J gave up 4 bases and V 3 bases, and 7 bases lay outside the gene matches. The CDR3 loop spans 14 amino acids. CDR3 sequence (DNA): TGCAGTGCTAGGGATCTAGCGGGGTCGTACGAGCAGTACTTC. Residues: CSARDLAGSYEQYF.

V usage is TRBV7-9 and J usage is TRBJ1-1, with TRBD1 as a possible D gene (6 bases). The V end lost 1 base, the J end lost 3 bases, and 18 bases lay between the germline ends. CDR3 length: 17 residues. Per the germline V gene, CDR1 is SEHNR and CDR2 is FQNEAQ (reference sequence). The CDR3 DNA follows: TGTGCCAGCAGCTTAGAACAGGGAGGGTATAAGGACACTGAAGCTTTCTTT. Amino acids: CASSLEQGGYKDTEAFF.

Note on this clonotype: The germline gene is not matched at one end of the junction; a read error may be the cause. The chain links TRBV14 to TRBJ2-5; 9 positions match TRBD1. This CDR3 spans 17 amino acids. The germline gives CDR1 SGHDN, CDR2 FVKESK. CDR3 nucleotides: TGTACCAGCAGCCAAAGGATCGGGACAGGGAGGGGAGAGACCCAGTACTTC. Protein product: CTSSQRIGTGRGETQYF.

The chain carries TRBV6-1 and TRBJ1-2, with D perhaps matching TRBD1 (6 bases). Germline-derived CDR1 and CDR2 are MNHNS and SASEGT. This CDR3 has 14 residues. V dropped 7 bases and J dropped 6 bases, with 18 bases sitting between them. The CDR3 here is CASIENRASDGYTF. CDR3 bases: TGTGCCAGCATCGAGAACAGGGCTTCGGATGGCTACACCTTC.

This chain joins TRBV25-1 and TRBJ1-4; 9 nucleotides align to TRBD1. V lost 7 bases, J lost 7 bases, and 10 bases stayed unmatched. The CDR3 has 15 amino acids. Germline values: CDR1 MGHDK, CDR2 SYGVNS. The CDR3, as DNA: TGTGCCAGCATCGACACAGGGGGCATCGGTGAAAAACTGTTTTTT. It is translated as CASIDTGGIGEKLFF.

The chain carries TRBV29-1 and TRBJ2-5; D is ambiguous. The better agreement between TRBJ2-7 and the DNA end casts doubt on the J call. This CDR3 is built from 12 residues. The germline V gene has CDR1 SQVTM and CDR2 ANQGSEA. CDR3 bases: TGCAGCGTTGAAGATAAACTTCCCGAGCAGTACTTC. Protein product: CSVEDKLPEQYF.

This clonotype was seen a few times. The genes are TRBV5-5 and TRBJ2-1, with D possibly being TRBD1 (5 bases). CDR1 is SGHKS and CDR2 is YYEKEE in the germline V gene (reference sequence). Trimming removed 4 bases at V and 0 bases at J, with 14 bases between. The CDR3 covers 16 residues. The CDR3 DNA is TGTGCCAGCAGCCGAGCAGGGATAAGCTCCTACAATGAGCAGTTCTTC. Translating it yields CASSRAGISSYNEQFF. The full variable domain, completed using reference TRBV5-5 and TRBJ2-1, is DAGVTQSPTHLIKTRGQQVTLRCSPISGHKSVSWYQQVLGQGPQFIFQYYEKEERGRGNFPDRFSARQFPNYSSELNVNALLLGDSALYLCASSRAGISSYNEQFFGPGTRLTVL.

The CDR3 region has the DNA TGTGCCAGCAGGGGCAGGGGGGAGAAAAACATTCAGTACTTC. Translating it yields CASRGRGEKNIQYF. The chain is built from TRBV3-1 and TRBJ2-4; D possibly corresponds to TRBD1 (7 bases). The CDR3 length is 14 residues. CDR1 LGHDT and CDR2 YNNKEL come from the germline V gene (reference sequence). With 6 bases removed from V and 4 bases from J, the gap between germline ends came to 13 bases.

V and J are TRBV27 and TRBJ2-5; 7 positions agree with TRBD2. The J call may not be correct, given that the DNA end is closer to TRBJ2-7. Germline CDR1 reads MNHEY; CDR2 reads SMNVEV (reference sequence). This CDR3 contains 13 residues. The CDR3, as DNA: TGTGCCAGCAGTGGTATCGGGAGGAGCGAGCAGTACTTC. Protein sequence: CASSGIGRSEQYF.

CDR3 residues: CASSGGGSPRGELFF. In nucleotides, the CDR3 is TGTGCCAGCAGCGGAGGAGGTTCCCCACGCGGGGAGCTGTTTTTT. This chain connects TRBV9 to TRBJ2-2; a weak D match, TRBD2 (5 bases). The CDR3 loop spans 15 amino acids. The germline V gene has CDR1 SGDLS and CDR2 YYNGEE. Trimming shortened V by 3 bases and J by 7 bases, and 16 bases separated the two germline ends.

The gene calls are TRBV4-3 and TRBJ2-7; D is possibly TRBD1 or TRBD2 (5 bases each). Germline V gene lookup returns CDR1 LGHNA and CDR2 YSLEER. The CDR3 spans 15 residues. Trimming removed 6 bases from V and 1 base from J, with 16 bases in between. The CDR3 here is CASSIGVGRSYEQYF. The CDR3 DNA reads TGCGCCAGCAGTATTGGGGTGGGACGGTCCTACGAGCAGTACTTC.

This clonotype has just one count. The gene calls are TRBV19 and TRBJ2-1; 10 nucleotides match TRBD2. CDR3 size: 16 residues. CDR1 and CDR2 (germline): LNHDA, SQIVND (reference sequence). V shed 3 bases, J shed 7 bases, and the junction held 9 bases outside the gene matches. The CDR3: CASSMLLAGWGNEQFF. DNA for the CDR3: TGTGCCAGTAGTATGTTACTAGCGGGGTGGGGAAATGAGCAGTTCTTC.

This clonotype was observed a handful of times. The gene calls are TRBV3-1 and TRBJ1-2; 9 nucleotides line up with TRBD1. The CDR3 consists of 14 residues. CDR1 is LGHDT, CDR2 YNNKEL, per germline (reference sequence). V gave up 4 bases and J gave up 9 bases; unmatched junction bases: 9. The CDR3 here is CASSLPGQGSSYTF. CDR3 in DNA: TGTGCCAGCAGCCTACCGGGACAGGGATCAAGCTACACCTTC. Combining the CDR3 with reference TRBV3-1 and TRBJ1-2 gives the whole variable domain DTAVSQTPKYLVTQMGNDKSIKCEQNLGHDTMYWYKQDSKKFLKIMFSYNNKELIINETVPNRFSPKSPDKAHLNLHINSLELGDSAVYFCASSLPGQGSSYTFGSGTRLTVV.

This chain uses TRBV12-3 or TRBV12-4 with TRBJ1-1; D is perhaps TRBD1 (6 bases). The CDR3 runs to 14 residues. Trimming took 6 bases from V and 11 from J, leaving 22 bases between them. The CDR3 region has the DNA TGTGCCAGCAGCCTAAGGAAGACAGGTTTAGACGCTTTCTTT. This gives the protein CASSLRKTGLDAFF.

This clonotype was counted a few times. The chain carries TRBV15 and TRBJ2-2; D is perhaps TRBD1 (6 bases). CDR3 length: 15 amino acids. The V end lost 1 base, the J end lost 6 bases, and 12 bases lay between the germline ends. Germline CDR1 LNHNV, CDR2 YYDKDF (reference sequence). CDR3 sequence: CATSRGDKRAGELFF. Here the CDR3 DNA reads TGTGCCACCAGCAGAGGGGACAAAAGGGCCGGGGAGCTGTTTTTT. The whole variable domain, filled in from reference TRBV15 and TRBJ2-2, reads DAMVIQNPRYQVTQFGKPVTLSCSQTLNHNVMYWYQQKSSQAPKLLFHYYDKDFNNEADTPDNFQSRRPNTSFCFLDIRSPGLGDTAMYLCATSRGDKRAGELFFGEGSRLTVL.

Many counts were recorded for this clonotype. This chain connects TRBV12-3 or TRBV12-4 to TRBJ1-5; 7 nucleotides agree with TRBD1. The CDR3 consists of 15 residues. Trimming at V came to 6 bases and at J to 7 bases, leaving 12 bases not matched to a gene. The CDR3 reads CASSPTLDRDQPQHF. CDR3 DNA sequence: TGTGCCAGCAGCCCAACCCTTGACAGGGACCAGCCCCAGCATTTT.

Ten or more counts support this clonotype. For the CDR3, the DNA is TGCGCCAGCAGCCAAGAAGGACACCCAAAACTCTCCTACGAGCAGTACTTC. It yields the protein CASSQEGHPKLSYEQYF. The chain couples TRBV4-3 to TRBJ2-7; D is perhaps TRBD1 (5 bases). Per the germline V gene, CDR1 is LGHNA and CDR2 is YSLEER. Between the trimmed V and J ends, which lost 0 bases and 0 bases, there was a span of 15 bases. The CDR3 sequence is 17 residues long.

This clonotype was seen a single time. Mismatch with germline at one junction end may stem from a read error. CDR3 residues: CASSLAVLQPQHF. DNA for the CDR3: TGCGCCAGCAGCTTAGCGGTCCTACAGCCCCAGCATTTT. This chain uses TRBV7-2 with TRBJ1-5; D not resolved. Germline CDR1 is SGHTA and CDR2 is FQGNSA. CDR3 length: 13 residues.

This clonotype turned up a few times. In DNA form, the CDR3 reads TGCGCCAGCAAAGAGGAGAGGTCCACAGATACGCAGTATTTT. Translating it yields CASKEERSTDTQYF. The genes are TRBV5-1 and TRBJ2-3, with no clear D. V was trimmed by 6 bases and J by 2 bases, leaving 13 bases between them. The CDR3 is 14 residues long. Germline CDR1 SGHRS, CDR2 YFSETQ.